This TCR beta chain appears in the sequencing data of a study of blood T cell repertoires in COVID-19. For the study at large: Whether acute or convalescent, the COVID-19 samples came from the United States, Italy and Spain.

Between the trimmed V and J ends, which lost 5 bases and 0 bases, there was a span of 11 bases. CDR1 is MGHDK, CDR2 SYGVNS, per germline. The CDR3 totals 16 residues. As originally analysed: Amplification from reference gene primers served as the basis for estimated nucleated cell counts. The protocol was immunoSEQ multiplex PCR, while the TCRdb copy is restricted to in-frame clones and leaves out a portion. The D gene and trimming were derived from the DNA, and the V and J assignments and clone size from that table. The table records over 140,000 clones, over 75% of them present only once. Sequencing was done on a sample of PBMCs or T cells enriched from blood (not recorded which). The receptor comes from a woman aged 45 to 65 who had recovered from COVID-19. The chain recombines TRBV25-1 with TRBJ2-6; D gene unclear. The CDR3 DNA sequence: TGTGCCAGCAGTAGATTAGAGTTCTCTGGGGCCAACGTCCTGACTTTC. This sequence encodes CASSRLEFSGANVLTF. Supplemented by reference TRBV25-1 and TRBJ2-6, the full variable domain reads EADIYQTPRYLVIGTGKKITLECSQTMGHDKMYWYQQDPGMELHLIHYSYGVNSTEKGDLSSESTVSRIRTEHFPLTLESARPSHTSQYLCASSRLEFSGANVLTFGAGSRLTVL.